Each of the 3 T cell receptor beta chains below was sequenced from the same sample in a study of OX40 agonist ivuxolimab in advanced cancers. The table came from immunoSEQ multiplex PCR; TCRdb's copy has only in-frame clones and leaves some out. Of around 150,000 clones listed, roughly 92% are singletons. Sequenced material: CD4+ or CD8+ T cells sorted from blood, taken in a trial of the OX40 agonist ivuxolimab. These receptors originate from an adult with an advanced solid tumor such as melanoma, head and neck, liver or kidney cancer.

V gene TRBV7-2 combines with J gene TRBJ2-1, with 11 bases that match TRBD2. V lost 3 bases to trimming and J lost 6 bases; unmatched junction nucleotides: 4. Germline CDR1 SGHTA, CDR2 FQGNSA. This CDR3 has 15 residues. The CDR3 protein is CASSFRLAGTNEQFF. The CDR3 region has the DNA TGTGCCAGCAGCTTCCGACTAGCGGGGACCAATGAGCAGTTCTTC.

The rearrangement links TRBV7-9 to TRBJ1-4; TRBD1 matches at 9 bases. CDR1 is SEHNR, CDR2 FQNEAQ, per germline (reference sequence). The ends lost 6 bases at V and 7 bases at J; junction bases unmatched: 9. This CDR3 comprises 15 residues. The CDR3 reads CASRPLGTGLEKLFF. In nucleotides, the CDR3 is TGTGCCAGCAGGCCCCTCGGGACAGGGCTTGAAAAACTGTTTTTT.

The chain joins TRBV11-1 to TRBJ2-7; a possible D gene is TRBD2 (5 bases). The CDR3 totals 14 residues. Trimming took 1 base from V and 1 from J, leaving 8 bases between them. Per germline, CDR1 SGHAT and CDR2 FQDESV (reference sequence). This CDR3 reads CASSLELVSYEQYF. CDR3 bases: TGTGCCAGCAGCTTAGAACTAGTTTCCTACGAGCAGTACTTC.